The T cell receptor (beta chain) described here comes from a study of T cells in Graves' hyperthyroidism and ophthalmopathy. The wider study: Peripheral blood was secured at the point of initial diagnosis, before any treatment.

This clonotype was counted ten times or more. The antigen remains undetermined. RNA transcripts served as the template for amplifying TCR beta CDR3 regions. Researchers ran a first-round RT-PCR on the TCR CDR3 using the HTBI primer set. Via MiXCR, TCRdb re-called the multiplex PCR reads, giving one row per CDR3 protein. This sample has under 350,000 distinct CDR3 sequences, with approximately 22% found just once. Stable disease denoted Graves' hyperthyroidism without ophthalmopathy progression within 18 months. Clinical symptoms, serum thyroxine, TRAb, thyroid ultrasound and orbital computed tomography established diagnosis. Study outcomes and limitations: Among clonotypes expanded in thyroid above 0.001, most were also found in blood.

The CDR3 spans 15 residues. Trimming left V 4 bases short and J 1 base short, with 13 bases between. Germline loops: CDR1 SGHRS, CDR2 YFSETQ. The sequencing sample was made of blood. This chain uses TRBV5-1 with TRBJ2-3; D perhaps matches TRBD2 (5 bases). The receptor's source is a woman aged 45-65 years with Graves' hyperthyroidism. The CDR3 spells CASSPGERGTDTQYF. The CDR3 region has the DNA TGCGCCAGCAGCCCCGGGGAACGTGGCACAGATACGCAGTATTTT.